This T cell receptor (beta chain) was recovered during a study of early T cells in non-severe SARS-CoV-2 infection. This clonotype came up many times. The CDR3 covers 17 residues. The V gene lost 1 base and the J gene lost 5 bases, with 20 bases spanning the gap. Germline V gene lookup returns CDR1 LGHDT and CDR2 YNNKEL (reference sequence). cDNA molecules, individually, were tagged with unique molecular identifiers. TCRdb reprocessed the 5' RACE reads with MiXCR, giving one entry per CDR3 protein. This table has tens of thousands of distinct CDR3 sequences, about 6.1% appearing once. The source is an adult who was a healthcare worker with PCR-confirmed SARS-CoV-2 infection or an uninfected control (not recorded which). This chain uses TRBV3-1 with TRBJ2-5; weak D call: TRBD2 (5 bases). Input material: whole blood. The CDR3 loop reads CASSQGRELATRETQYF. The CDR3 nucleotides read TGTGCCAGCAGCCAAGGTCGGGAACTGGCTACTAGGGAGACCCAGTACTTC.